This T cell receptor beta chain was captured by sequencing in a study of brain T cells in children with intractable seizures. With V trimmed by 0 bases and J by 10 bases, 10 bases remained unmatched. CDR3 length: 16 residues. Germline V lookup: CDR1 SGDLS, CDR2 YYNGEE. The protocol was immunoSEQ multiplex PCR, while the TCRdb copy is restricted to in-frame clones and leaves out a portion. The table includes 100,000 to 120,000 clones, 94% detected once. The rearrangement joins TRBV9 to TRBJ2-1; 10 bases map to TRBD2. The source material was peripheral blood, sampled at surgery. The clonotype comes from a boy under two years old with hemimegalencephaly and intractable seizures. The CDR3 loop is CASSVVVLAGVWEQFF. CDR3 coding DNA: TGTGCCAGCAGCGTAGTGGTGCTAGCGGGAGTTTGGGAGCAGTTCTTC.